The clone carrying this T cell receptor beta chain was picked up a small number of times. The antigen is undetermined. This specimen belongs to a study of identical twins. Study results and limitations: Conclusions relied on cross-sectional statistical analysis, not following the same donors. Because invariant MAIT and iNKT cells could be present, zero-insertion analyses could be partly confounded. Fewer insertions characterized abundant cord blood beta clonotypes, whereas memory repertoires showed none.

Germline V gives CDR1 LGHNA, CDR2 YNFKEQ. V lost 4 bases to trimming and J lost 2 bases; unmatched junction nucleotides: 7. CDR3 length: 15 amino acids. The cDNA had a unique molecular identifier and a template-switch universal primer site. In TCRdb, the 5' RACE reads were re-called with MiXCR into one record per CDR3 protein. The sample carries roughly 250,000 distinct CDR3 sequences, about 14% recorded once. The chain uses TRBV4-2 and TRBJ2-5; TRBD1 agrees at 7 bases. The specimen was memory (CD45RO+) T cells sorted from blood. The clonotype was recovered from a woman under 30 in good health. CDR3 loop: CASSPGTVLQETQYF. The CDR3 DNA reads TGTGCCAGCAGCCCCGGGACAGTACTACAAGAGACCCAGTACTTC.